The 18 T cell receptor beta chains listed next were all sequenced from one sample in a study of blood T cell repertoires in COVID-19. This table comes from immunoSEQ multiplex PCR, and its TCRdb copy is limited to in-frame clones, with some not included. The data show hundreds of thousands of clones, around 87% seen once. Sequenced: peripheral blood. These receptors came from a woman aged 50 to 60 with COVID-19, enrolled during active disease.

This clone was counted only a few times. The chain combines TRBV4-3 with TRBJ1-1, with D uncertain. V was trimmed by 5 bases and J by 1 base, leaving 14 bases between them. The CDR3 totals 15 residues. The germline CDR1 and CDR2 sequences are LGHNA and YSLEER. The CDR3, as DNA: TGCGCCAGCAGCTTACTAGGGAAGGGGAACACTGAAGCTTTCTTT. It encodes CASSLLGKGNTEAFF.

The V and J genes are TRBV21-1 and TRBJ1-2. TRBV21-1 is assigned pseudogene status. This CDR3 spans 13 amino acids. DNA of the CDR3: TGTGCCAGCAGCCTCTTACCGGGGGGAGGCTACACCTTC. Its protein product is CASSLLPGGGYTF.

In regard to this clone: Other nucleotide sequences from this sample produce the same CDR3. The CDR3: CASSLGLAGGGEQFF. Here the CDR3 DNA reads TGTGCCAGCAGCTTGGGGCTAGCGGGAGGAGGTGAGCAGTTCTTC. V and J are TRBV7-2 and TRBJ2-1, with 11 bases lining up with TRBD2. Losses at the gene ends were 3 bases for V and 9 bases for J; bases not matched to a gene: 7. CDR1 and CDR2 (germline): SGHTA, FQGNSA. The CDR3 has 15 amino acids.

J is TRBJ2-7 and V is TRBV24-1; the match to TRBD2 covers 10 bases. The ends lost 6 bases at V and 2 bases at J; junction bases unmatched: 9. There are 16 residues in the CDR3. Germline values: CDR1 KGHDR, CDR2 SFDVKD. CDR3 amino acids: CATSSSLAGATYEQYF. DNA of the CDR3: TGTGCCACCAGTTCAAGTCTAGCGGGAGCAACCTACGAGCAGTACTTC.

The chain is built from TRBV5-6 and TRBJ1-1; 9 nucleotides align to TRBD1. The germline gives CDR1 SGHDT, CDR2 YYEEEE. The CDR3 is 15 amino acids. V trimming: 4 bases; J trimming: 4 bases; junction bases outside the gene matches: 8. CDR3 nucleotide sequence: TGTGCCAGCAGCCCTAACAGGGGGCGGTTCACTGAAGCTTTCTTT. Translation gives CASSPNRGRFTEAFF.

The chain employs TRBV7-6 and TRBJ2-7, with 11 bases that match TRBD2. The germline V gene encodes CDR1 SGHVS and CDR2 FNYEAQ. Trimming cost V 1 base and J 2 bases; bases outside gene matches: 4. The CDR3 has 16 amino acids. The CDR3 DNA sequence: TGTGCCAGCAGCTTAGGGCTAGCGGGAGGCCCCTACGAGCAGTACTTC. Residues: CASSLGLAGGPYEQYF.

CDR3 DNA sequence: TGTGCCTGGAGTGTAACGGGCGGGGGTGAAAAACTGTTTTTT. This encodes CAWSVTGGGEKLFF. The gene calls are TRBV30 and TRBJ1-4, with D possibly being TRBD1 (5 bases). Trimming left V 0 bases short and J 7 bases short, with 12 bases between. Germline lookup yields CDR1 GTSNPN and CDR2 SVGIG (reference sequence). CDR3 length equals 14 residues.

This clone has a count of ten or more. The V gene is TRBV20-1, the J gene TRBJ1-2; D remains ambiguous. Germline V CDR1 and CDR2: DFQATT, SNEGSKA (reference sequence). The CDR3 covers 11 residues. The V end lost 1 base, the J end lost 7 bases, and 7 bases lay between the germline ends. The CDR3 protein is CSARVGVGYTF. CDR3 nucleotide sequence: TGCAGTGCTAGAGTGGGCGTTGGCTACACCTTC.

The V call is TRBV10-3, the J call TRBJ1-6; 9 bases agree with TRBD1. The CDR3 runs to 15 residues. V gave up 6 bases and J gave up 9 bases; unmatched junction bases: 9. Germline CDR1 ENHRY, CDR2 SYGVKD. This CDR3 is CAIRGDREQFSPLHF. The CDR3 bases are TGTGCCATCAGGGGGGACAGGGAACAATTTTCACCCCTCCACTTT.

The chain links TRBV7-2 to TRBJ2-1; 9 bases are a match to TRBD2. V lost 2 bases to trimming and J lost 6 bases; unmatched junction nucleotides: 11. Germline V gene sequence: CDR1 SGHTA, CDR2 FQGNSA. The CDR3 totals 17 residues. The CDR3 DNA reads TGTGCCAGCAGCTTATCTCCTATAGCGGGAGTGGGCAATGAGCAGTTCTTC. This sequence encodes CASSLSPIAGVGNEQFF.

The chain uses TRBV18 and TRBJ2-6; 11 positions match TRBD1. Germline V CDR1 and CDR2: KGHSH, LQKENI. The CDR3 runs to 18 residues. V trimming: 3 bases; J trimming: 2 bases; junction bases outside the gene matches: 6. CDR3 in amino acids: CASSPGTGGHPGANVLTF. CDR3 in DNA: TGTGCCAGCTCACCCGGGACAGGGGGGCACCCTGGGGCCAACGTCCTGACTTTC. The full variable domain, with the rest looked up from reference TRBV18 and TRBJ2-6, is NAGVMQNPRHLVRRRGQEARLRCSPMKGHSHVYWYRQLPEEGLKFMVYLQKENIIDESGMPKERFSAEFPKEGPSILRIQQVVRGDSAAYFCASSPGTGGHPGANVLTFGAGSRLTVL.

CDR3 in amino acids: CASSQDAGGEQYF. The CDR3 DNA sequence: TGTGCCAGCAGCCAAGATGCCGGGGGAGAGCAGTACTTC. V is TRBV3-1 (or the pseudogene TRBV3-2) and J is TRBJ2-7; maybe TRBD2 (6 bases). The CDR3 is made up of 13 amino acids. Germline CDR1 LGHDT, CDR2 YNNKEL (reference sequence). The V end was cut by 0 bases, the J end by 7 bases, with 10 bases between.

The chain uses TRBV15 and TRBJ1-5, with D unresolved. The germline CDR1 and CDR2 sequences are LNHNV and YYDKDF (reference sequence). This CDR3 contains 14 residues. V lost 0 bases to trimming and J lost 5 bases, with 8 bases between them. The DNA for the CDR3 is TGTGCCACCAGCAGAGACCGGGGAGATCAGCCCCAGCATTTT. This encodes CATSRDRGDQPQHF. The full variable domain, rest sourced from reference TRBV15 and TRBJ1-5, is DAMVIQNPRYQVTQFGKPVTLSCSQTLNHNVMYWYQQKSSQAPKLLFHYYDKDFNNEADTPDNFQSRRPNTSFCFLDIRSPGLGDTAMYLCATSRDRGDQPQHFGDGTRLSIL.

The chain couples TRBV21-1 to TRBJ2-7; TRBD1 reflects the table's D call only, with no check against the DNA. TRBV21-1 is a pseudogene segment. This CDR3 comprises 15 residues. CDR3 loop: CASRSETQGNHEQYF. The CDR3 bases are TGTGCCAGCAGGTCAGAGACTCAGGGTAACCACGAGCAGTACTTC.

The gene calls are TRBV5-4 and TRBJ2-2, with 10 positions matching TRBD2. J was trimmed by 0 bases and V by 3 bases; bases with no gene match: 11. The CDR3 runs to 19 residues. The germline V gene encodes CDR1 SGHNT and CDR2 YYREEE (reference sequence). This CDR3 is CASSSSGRDPFANTGELFF. DNA for the CDR3: TGTGCCAGCAGCTCTAGCGGGAGAGACCCGTTCGCGAACACCGGGGAGCTGTTTTTT.

The chain uses TRBV7-9 and TRBJ2-1; TRBD2 aligns across 10 bases. The germline V gene encodes CDR1 SEHNR and CDR2 FQNEAQ (reference sequence). The V gene end was trimmed by 7 bases and the J gene end by 5 bases; junction bases not matched to a gene: 5. The CDR3 is 14 residues long. The CDR3 bases are TGTGCCAGCACGTGGACTAGCGGCCACAATGAGCAGTTCTTC. Its protein is CASTWTSGHNEQFF.

This sequence joins TRBV20-1 and TRBJ2-3; 11 nucleotides line up with TRBD2. The germline CDR1 and CDR2 sequences are DFQATT and SNEGSKA (reference sequence). The V and J ends lost 3 bases and 2 bases, in that order; junction bases with no gene match: 7. The CDR3 sequence is 16 residues long. The CDR3 DNA reads TGCAGTGCTAGTCGGGGGACTAGCGGACCCACAGATACGCAGTATTTT. It translates to CSASRGTSGPTDTQYF.

The chain has TRBV5-1 and TRBJ1-4; 7 nucleotides match TRBD1. CDR3 size: 15 residues. CDR1 is SGHRS and CDR2 is YFSETQ in the germline V gene. V was pared by 3 bases and J by 5 bases, with 7 bases of the junction left unmatched. The CDR3, as DNA: TGCGCCAGCAGCTCGTCCGGGACAGTGAATGAAAAACTGTTTTTT. Translation: CASSSSGTVNEKLFF. The full variable domain, in which reference TRBV5-1 and TRBJ1-4 provide the parts outside the CDR3, is KAGVTQTPRYLIKTRGQQVTLSCSPISGHRSVSWYQQTPGQGLQFLFEYFSETQRNKGNFPGRFSGRQFSNSRSEMNVSTLELGDSALYLCASSSSGTVNEKLFFGSGTQLSVL.